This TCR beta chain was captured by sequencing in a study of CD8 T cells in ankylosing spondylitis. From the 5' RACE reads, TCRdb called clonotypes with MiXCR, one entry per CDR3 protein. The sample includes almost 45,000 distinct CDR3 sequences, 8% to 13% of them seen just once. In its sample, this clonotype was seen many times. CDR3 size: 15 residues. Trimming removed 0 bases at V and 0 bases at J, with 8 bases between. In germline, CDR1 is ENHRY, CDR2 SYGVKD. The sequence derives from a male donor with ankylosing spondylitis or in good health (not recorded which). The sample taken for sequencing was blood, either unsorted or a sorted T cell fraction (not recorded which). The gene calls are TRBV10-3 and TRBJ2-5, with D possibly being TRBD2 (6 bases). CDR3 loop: CAISESGLHQETQYF. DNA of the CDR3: TGTGCCATCAGTGAGTCGGGACTGCACCAAGAGACCCAGTACTTC.